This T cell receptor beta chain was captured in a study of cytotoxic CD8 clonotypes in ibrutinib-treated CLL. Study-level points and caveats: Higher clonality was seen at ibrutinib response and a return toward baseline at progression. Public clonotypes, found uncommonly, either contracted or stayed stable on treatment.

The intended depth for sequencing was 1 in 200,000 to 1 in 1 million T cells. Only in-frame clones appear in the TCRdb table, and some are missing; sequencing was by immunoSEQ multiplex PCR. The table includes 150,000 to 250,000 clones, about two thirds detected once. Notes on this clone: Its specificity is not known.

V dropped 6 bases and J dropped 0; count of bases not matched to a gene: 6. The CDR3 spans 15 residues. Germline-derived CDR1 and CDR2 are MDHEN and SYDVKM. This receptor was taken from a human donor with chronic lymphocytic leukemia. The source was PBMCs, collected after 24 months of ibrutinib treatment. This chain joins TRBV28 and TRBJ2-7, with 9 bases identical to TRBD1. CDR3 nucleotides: TGTGCCAGCAGCCCAGGGGACAGGGACTCCTACGAGCAGTACTTC. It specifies CASSPGDRDSYEQYF.